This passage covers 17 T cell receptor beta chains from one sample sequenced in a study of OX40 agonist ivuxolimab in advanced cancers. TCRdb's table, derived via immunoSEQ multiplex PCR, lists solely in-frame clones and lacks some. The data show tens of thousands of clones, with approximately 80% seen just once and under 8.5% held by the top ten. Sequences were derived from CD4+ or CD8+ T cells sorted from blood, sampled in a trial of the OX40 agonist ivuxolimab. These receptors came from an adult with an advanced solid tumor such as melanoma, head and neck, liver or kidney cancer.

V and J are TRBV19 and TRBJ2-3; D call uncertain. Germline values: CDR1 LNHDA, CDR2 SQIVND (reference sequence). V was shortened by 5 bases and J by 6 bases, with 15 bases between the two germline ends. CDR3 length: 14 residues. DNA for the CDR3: TGTGCCAGTAGTTCCTACGGGCGCGACGATACGCAGTATTTT. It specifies CASSSYGRDDTQYF.

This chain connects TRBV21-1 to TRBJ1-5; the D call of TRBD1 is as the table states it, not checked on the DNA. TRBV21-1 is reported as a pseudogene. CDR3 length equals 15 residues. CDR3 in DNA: TGTGCCAGCAGCAATAGGACAGATAGCAATCAGCCCCAGCATTTT. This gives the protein CASSNRTDSNQPQHF.

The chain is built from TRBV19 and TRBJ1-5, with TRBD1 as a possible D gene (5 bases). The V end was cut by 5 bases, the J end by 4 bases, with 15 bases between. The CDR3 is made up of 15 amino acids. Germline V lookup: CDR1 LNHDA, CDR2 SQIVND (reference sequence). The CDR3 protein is CASSAGGRFNQPQHF. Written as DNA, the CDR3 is TGTGCCAGTAGTGCTGGGGGGAGGTTTAATCAGCCCCAGCATTTT.

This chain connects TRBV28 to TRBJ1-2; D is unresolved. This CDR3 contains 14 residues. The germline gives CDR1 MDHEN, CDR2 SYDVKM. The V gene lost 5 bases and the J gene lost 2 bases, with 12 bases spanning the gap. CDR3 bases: TGTGCCAGCAGTGAGCTGGCAGCGAACTATGGCTACACCTTC. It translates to CASSELAANYGYTF.

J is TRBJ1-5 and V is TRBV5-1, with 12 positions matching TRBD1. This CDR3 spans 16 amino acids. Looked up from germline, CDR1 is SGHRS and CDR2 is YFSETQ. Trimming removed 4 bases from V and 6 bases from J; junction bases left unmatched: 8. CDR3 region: CASSATGQGAGQPQHF. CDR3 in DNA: TGCGCCAGCAGCGCGACGGGACAGGGGGCCGGTCAGCCCCAGCATTTT.

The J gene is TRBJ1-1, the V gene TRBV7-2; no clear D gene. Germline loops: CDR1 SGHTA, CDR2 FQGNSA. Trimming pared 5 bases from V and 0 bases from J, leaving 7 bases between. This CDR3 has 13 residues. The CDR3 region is CASSGRMNTEAFF. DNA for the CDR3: TGTGCCAGCAGCGGGAGGATGAACACTGAAGCTTTCTTT.

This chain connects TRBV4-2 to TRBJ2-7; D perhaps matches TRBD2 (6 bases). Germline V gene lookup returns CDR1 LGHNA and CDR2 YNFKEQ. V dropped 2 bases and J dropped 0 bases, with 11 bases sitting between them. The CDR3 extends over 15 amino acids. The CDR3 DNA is TGTGCCAGCAGCCAAACCGGGACTCTCTCCTACGAGCAGTACTTC. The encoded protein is CASSQTGTLSYEQYF.

The CDR3: CASSPGSGTGETNTGELFF. The CDR3 DNA is TGTGCCAGCAGCCCTGGGTCAGGGACAGGAGAGACTAACACCGGGGAGCTGTTTTTT. The gene calls are TRBV11-3 and TRBJ2-2; 8 nucleotides match TRBD1. The germline gives CDR1 SGHNT, CDR2 YENEEA. There are 19 residues in the CDR3. The V segment lost 5 bases and the J segment 2 bases; nucleotides outside the gene matches: 16. The full variable domain, completed using reference TRBV11-3 and TRBJ2-2, is EAGVVQSPRYKIIEKKQPVAFWCNPISGHNTLYWYLQNLGQGPELLIRYENEEAVDDSQLPKDRFSAERLKGVDSTLKIQPAELGDSAVYLCASSPGSGTGETNTGELFFGEGSRLTVL.

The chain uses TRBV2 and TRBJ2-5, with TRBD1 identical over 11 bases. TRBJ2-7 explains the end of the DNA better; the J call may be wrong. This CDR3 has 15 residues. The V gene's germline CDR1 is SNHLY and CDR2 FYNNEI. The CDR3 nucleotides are TGTGCCAGCACCGGCAGGGACAGGGGGACCTACGAGCAGTACTTC. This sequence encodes CASTGRDRGTYEQYF.

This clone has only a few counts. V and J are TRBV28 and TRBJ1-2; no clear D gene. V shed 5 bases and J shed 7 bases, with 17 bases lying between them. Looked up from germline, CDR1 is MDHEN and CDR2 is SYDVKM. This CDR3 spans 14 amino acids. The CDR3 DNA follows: TGTGCCAGCAGTGACTCTACGGTCGGCGGTGGCTACACCTTC. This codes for CASSDSTVGGGYTF.

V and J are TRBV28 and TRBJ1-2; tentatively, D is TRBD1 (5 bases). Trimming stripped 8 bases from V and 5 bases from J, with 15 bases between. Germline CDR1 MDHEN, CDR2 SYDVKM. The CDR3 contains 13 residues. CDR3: CASVGTAVYGYTF. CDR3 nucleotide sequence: TGTGCCAGCGTGGGGACGGCTGTTTATGGCTACACCTTC.

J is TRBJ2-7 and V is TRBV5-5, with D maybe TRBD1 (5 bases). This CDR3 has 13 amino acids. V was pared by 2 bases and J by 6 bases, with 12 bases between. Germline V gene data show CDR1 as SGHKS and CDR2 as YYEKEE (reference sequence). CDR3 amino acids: CASSFQGAAEQYF. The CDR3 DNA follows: TGTGCCAGCAGCTTCCAAGGGGCGGCCGAGCAGTACTTC.

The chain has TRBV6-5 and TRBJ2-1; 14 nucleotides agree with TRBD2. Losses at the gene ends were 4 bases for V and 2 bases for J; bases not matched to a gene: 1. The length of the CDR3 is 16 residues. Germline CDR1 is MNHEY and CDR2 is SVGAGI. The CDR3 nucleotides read TGTGCCAGCAGTTCGGGACTAGCGGGAGCCTACAATGAGCAGTTCTTC. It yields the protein CASSSGLAGAYNEQFF.

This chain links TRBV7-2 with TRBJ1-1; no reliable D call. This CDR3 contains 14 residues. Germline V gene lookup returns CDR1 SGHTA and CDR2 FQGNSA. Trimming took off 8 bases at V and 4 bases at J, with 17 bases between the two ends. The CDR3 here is CASFWAPPPTEAFF. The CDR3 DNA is TGTGCCAGCTTCTGGGCCCCTCCGCCCACTGAAGCTTTCTTT.

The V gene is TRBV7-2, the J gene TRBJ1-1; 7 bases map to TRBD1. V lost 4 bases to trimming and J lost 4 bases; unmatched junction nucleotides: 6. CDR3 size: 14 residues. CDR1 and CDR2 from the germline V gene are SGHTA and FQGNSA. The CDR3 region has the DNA TGTGCCAGCAGCTCCAGGGAGGGGGCCACTGAAGCTTTCTTT. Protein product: CASSSREGATEAFF.

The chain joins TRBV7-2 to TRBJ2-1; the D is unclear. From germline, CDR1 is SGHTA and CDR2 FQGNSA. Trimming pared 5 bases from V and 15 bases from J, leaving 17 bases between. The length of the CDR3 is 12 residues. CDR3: CASSPLEALWFF. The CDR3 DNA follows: TGTGCCAGCAGCCCGCTAGAGGCACTCTGGTTCTTC.

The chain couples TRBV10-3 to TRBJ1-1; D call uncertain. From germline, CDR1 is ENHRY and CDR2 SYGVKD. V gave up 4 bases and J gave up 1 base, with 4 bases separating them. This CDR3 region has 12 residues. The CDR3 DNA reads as TGTGCCATCAGTGGACAGAACACTGAAGCTTTCTTT. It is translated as CAISGQNTEAFF.